The 9 T cell receptor beta chains listed next were all sequenced from one sample in a study of blood T cell repertoires in COVID-19. TCRdb's table, derived via immunoSEQ multiplex PCR, lists solely in-frame clones and lacks some. The sample has roughly 240,000 clones, approximately 83% seen once. Specimen: PBMCs or T cells enriched from blood (not recorded which). The receptors were gathered from a woman between 40 and 50 years old who had been exposed to COVID-19.

J is TRBJ1-2 and V is TRBV7-2; possible D gene TRBD1, 5 bases. Germline values: CDR1 SGHTA, CDR2 FQGNSA. The CDR3 has 13 residues. Trimming took off 1 base at V and 7 bases at J, with 10 bases between the two ends. This CDR3 reads CASSLEGQFGYTF. The CDR3 DNA is TGTGCCAGCAGCTTAGAAGGACAATTTGGCTACACCTTC.

This chain joins TRBV7-9 and TRBJ1-1, with a tentative D call TRBD1 (5 bases). Germline CDR1 and CDR2: SEHNR and FQNEAQ (reference sequence). The V end lost 3 bases, the J end lost 8 bases, and 16 bases lay between the germline ends. CDR3 size: 14 residues. The CDR3: CASSFGPQGPEAFF. For the CDR3, the DNA is TGTGCCAGCAGCTTTGGCCCCCAGGGCCCCGAAGCTTTCTTT.

The J gene is TRBJ1-5, the V gene TRBV30; TRBD1 might be the D (6 bases). Germline assignment: CDR1 GTSNPN and CDR2 SVGIG (reference sequence). The CDR3 sequence is 16 residues long. Trimming took 0 bases from V and 5 from J, leaving 17 bases between them. The CDR3 region is CAWSVGRGLWDQPQHF. CDR3 in DNA: TGTGCCTGGAGTGTGGGCAGGGGCCTCTGGGATCAGCCCCAGCATTTT.

The chain joins TRBV14 to TRBJ1-2; TRBD1 might be the D (5 bases). V dropped 0 bases and J dropped 4 bases, with 15 bases sitting between them. The CDR3 length is 16 residues. CDR1 SGHDN and CDR2 FVKESK come from the germline V gene. For the CDR3, the DNA is TGTGCCAGCAGCCAAGATGCAGGACACCGTATCTATGGCTACACCTTC. Translation: CASSQDAGHRIYGYTF.

The chain couples TRBV3-1 (or the pseudogene TRBV3-2) to TRBJ2-7; 9 bases are a match to TRBD1. Per germline, CDR1 LGHDT and CDR2 YNNKEL (reference sequence). This CDR3 contains 15 residues. Losses at the gene ends were 4 bases for V and 9 bases for J; bases not matched to a gene: 13. The CDR3 DNA reads TGTGCCAGCAGCCCAACCCTAGGGACAGGGACGGGGCAGTACTTC. The encoded protein is CASSPTLGTGTGQYF.

This sequence joins TRBV18 and TRBJ1-5; D is perhaps TRBD1 (5 bases). Germline values: CDR1 KGHSH, CDR2 LQKENI. V gave up 3 bases and J gave up 11 bases, with 14 bases separating them. The CDR3 is 13 amino acids. CDR3: CASSPRGESSQHF. The CDR3 coding sequence is TGTGCCAGCTCACCGCGGGGGGAGTCGTCCCAGCATTTT.

This clone was detected only a few times. The rearrangement uses TRBV18 and TRBJ1-5; TRBD1 might be the D (6 bases). V lost 2 bases and J 2 bases, leaving 16 bases between the germline ends. The CDR3 loop spans 17 amino acids. CDR1 is KGHSH, CDR2 LQKENI, per germline. In DNA form, the CDR3 reads TGTGCCAGCTCACCAATCAGGGGAGGGTCCGGCAATCAGCCCCAGCATTTT. Translation: CASSPIRGGSGNQPQHF.

This chain uses TRBV11-3 with TRBJ1-6; D gene uncertain. V was cut by 0 bases and J by 7 bases, with 4 bases left in between. This CDR3 is built from 13 residues. Germline CDR1 reads SGHNT; CDR2 reads YENEEA. The CDR3 spells CASSLDPNSPLHF. The DNA for the CDR3 is TGTGCCAGCAGCTTAGACCCGAATTCACCCCTCCACTTT.

This clone was counted a few times. The chain links TRBV7-2 to TRBJ2-5; D is undetermined. The germline gives CDR1 SGHTA, CDR2 FQGNSA. V shed 8 bases and J shed 5 bases, with 15 bases lying between them. The CDR3 sequence is 13 residues long. The CDR3 region has the DNA TGTGCCAGCCGCATGAACCTCGGGGAGACCCAGTACTTC. Translating gives CASRMNLGETQYF. Full variable domain (outside the CDR3, taken from reference TRBV7-2 and TRBJ2-5): GAGVSQSPSNKVTEKGKDVELRCDPISGHTALYWYRQSLGQGLEFLIYFQGNSAPDKSGLPSDRFSAERTGGSVSTLTIQRTQQEDSAVYLCASRMNLGETQYFGPGTRLLVL.